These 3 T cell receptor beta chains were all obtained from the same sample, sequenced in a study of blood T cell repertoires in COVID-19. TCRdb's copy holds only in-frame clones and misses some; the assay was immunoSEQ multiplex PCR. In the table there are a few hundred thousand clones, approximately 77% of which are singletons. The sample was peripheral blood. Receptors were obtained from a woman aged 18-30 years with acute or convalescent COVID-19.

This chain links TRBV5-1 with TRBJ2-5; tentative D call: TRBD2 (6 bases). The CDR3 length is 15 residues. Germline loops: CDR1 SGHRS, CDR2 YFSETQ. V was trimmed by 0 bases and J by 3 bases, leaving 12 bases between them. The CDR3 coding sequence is TGCGCCAGCAGCTTGGCCGAGACTAGAAAAGAGACCCAGTACTTC. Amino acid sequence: CASSLAETRKETQYF.

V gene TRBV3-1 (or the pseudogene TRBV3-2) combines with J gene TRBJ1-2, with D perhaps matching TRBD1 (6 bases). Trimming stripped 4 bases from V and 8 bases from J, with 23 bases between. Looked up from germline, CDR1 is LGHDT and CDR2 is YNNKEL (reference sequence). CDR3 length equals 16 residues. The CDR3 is CASSLLTGTYESGYTF. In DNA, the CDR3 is TGTGCCAGCAGCCTCCTGACAGGTACCTATGAATCCGGCTACACCTTC.

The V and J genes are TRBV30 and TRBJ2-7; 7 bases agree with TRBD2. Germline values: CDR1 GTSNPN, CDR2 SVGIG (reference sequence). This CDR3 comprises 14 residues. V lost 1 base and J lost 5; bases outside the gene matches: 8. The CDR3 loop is CAWSGLALGHEQYF. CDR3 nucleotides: TGTGCCTGGAGTGGACTAGCTCTCGGCCACGAGCAGTACTTC.